The 13 T cell receptor beta chains listed next were all sequenced from one sample in a study of OX40 agonist ivuxolimab in advanced cancers. Profiled with immunoSEQ multiplex PCR; TCRdb holds only in-frame clones, not every one. The sample shows approximately 60,000 clones, about four fifths of them seen only once. Sequenced here: CD4+ or CD8+ T cells sorted from blood, sampled in a trial of the OX40 agonist ivuxolimab. These receptors originate from an adult with an advanced solid tumor such as melanoma, head and neck, liver or kidney cancer.

J is TRBJ1-4 and V is TRBV6-1; no firm D call. Germline V gives CDR1 MNHNS, CDR2 SASEGT. The length of the CDR3 is 14 residues. V gave up 0 bases and J gave up 3 bases, with 5 bases separating them. CDR3 protein: CASSEAGSNEKLFF. The CDR3 coding sequence is TGTGCCAGCAGTGAAGCTGGGTCTAATGAAAAACTGTTTTTT.

The J gene is TRBJ2-3, the V gene TRBV5-1; the D is unclear. The length of the CDR3 is 15 residues. Trimming took off 0 bases at V and 3 bases at J, with 11 bases between the two ends. The germline CDR1 and CDR2 sequences are SGHRS and YFSETQ. The CDR3: CASSLEILLTDTQYF. CDR3 DNA: TGCGCCAGCAGCTTGGAAATATTGCTAACAGATACGCAGTATTTT. The full variable domain, rest sourced from reference TRBV5-1 and TRBJ2-3, is KAGVTQTPRYLIKTRGQQVTLSCSPISGHRSVSWYQQTPGQGLQFLFEYFSETQRNKGNFPGRFSGRQFSNSRSEMNVSTLELGDSALYLCASSLEILLTDTQYFGPGTRLTVL.

The V gene is TRBV5-6, the J gene TRBJ2-5; 12 bases align to TRBD2. The CDR3 is 16 amino acids. The germline gives CDR1 SGHDT, CDR2 YYEEEE. The V and J ends lost 3 bases and 4 bases, in that order; junction bases with no gene match: 7. DNA for the CDR3: TGTGCCAGCAGCTCTAGCGGGAGGGCCTGGGTAGAGACCCAGTACTTC. Translation gives CASSSSGRAWVETQYF. Full variable domain (rest looked up from reference TRBV5-6 and TRBJ2-5): DAGVTQSPTHLIKTRGQQVTLRCSPKSGHDTVSWYQQALGQGPQFIFQYYEEEERQRGNFPDRFSGHQFPNYSSELNVNALLLGDSALYLCASSSSGRAWVETQYFGPGTRLLVL.

The chain is built from TRBV12-5 and TRBJ2-1; 13 bases align to TRBD2. Trimming took 5 bases from V and 0 from J; bases not matched to a gene: 10. The CDR3 has 19 amino acids. CDR1 LGHNT and CDR2 FRNRAP come from the germline V gene. CDR3 sequence (DNA): TGTGCTAGTGGTCAAAGACTAGCGGGGGGTTATAGCTCCTACAATGAGCAGTTCTTC. It translates to CASGQRLAGGYSSYNEQFF.

The rearrangement links TRBV30 to TRBJ2-6, with D possibly TRBD1 on 5 matching bases. The CDR3 runs 15 residues. Trimming left V 0 bases short and J 0 bases short, with 6 bases between. Germline CDR1 and CDR2: GTSNPN and SVGIG (reference sequence). The CDR3 loop is CAWSVRGSGANVLTF. In DNA, the CDR3 is TGTGCCTGGAGTGTTAGGGGCTCTGGGGCCAACGTCCTGACTTTC.

This clone showed up just a few times. This chain joins TRBV10-1 and TRBJ2-7, with TRBD1 identical over 8 bases. V gave up 9 bases and J gave up 5 bases; unmatched junction bases: 9. The CDR3 totals 13 residues. CDR1 and CDR2 from the germline V gene are WNHNN and SYGVQD (reference sequence). Here the CDR3 DNA reads TGCGCCAGGATTCGGGACAGGAGACACGAGCAGTACTTC. The encoded protein is CARIRDRRHEQYF.

The chain uses TRBV7-3 and TRBJ2-5; TRBD1 matches at 9 bases. Trimming cost V 3 bases and J 1 base; bases outside gene matches: 0. CDR1 and CDR2 from the germline V gene are SGHTA and FQGTGA. The CDR3 loop spans 14 amino acids. The CDR3: CASSLDRGQETQYF. CDR3 nucleotides: TGTGCCAGCAGCTTGGACAGGGGCCAAGAGACCCAGTACTTC. Complete variable domain (other parts from reference TRBV7-3 and TRBJ2-5): GAGVSQTPSNKVTEKGKYVELRCDPISGHTALYWYRQSLGQGPEFLIYFQGTGAADDSGLPNDRFFAVRPEGSVSTLKIQRTERGDSAVYLCASSLDRGQETQYFGPGTRLLVL.

Here the CDR3 DNA reads TGTGCCAGCAGTGATGGATCTGCGTGGGAGCAGTACTTC. This sequence encodes CASSDGSAWEQYF. J is TRBJ2-7 and V is TRBV6-5; no clear D. From germline, CDR1 is MNHEY and CDR2 SVGAGI. The CDR3 contains 13 residues. V lost 5 bases, J lost 7 bases, and 15 bases lay in between.

The J gene is TRBJ1-5, the V gene TRBV11-2; TRBD1 matches at 9 bases. Per germline, CDR1 SGHAT and CDR2 FQNNGV. Trimming took 5 bases from V and 7 from J; bases not matched to a gene: 9. CDR3 length: 15 residues. The CDR3 loop is CASSQGQGSWQPQHF. In DNA, the CDR3 is TGTGCCAGCAGCCAGGGACAGGGATCATGGCAGCCCCAGCATTTT.

J is TRBJ1-2 and V is TRBV29-1; D remains ambiguous. V lost 4 bases, J lost 7 bases, and 19 bases lay in between. The CDR3 extends over 14 amino acids. Germline V gives CDR1 SQVTM, CDR2 ANQGSEA. CDR3 DNA: TGCAGCGTTGTGGCCGGTGGGGTGGTTATTGGCTACACCTTC. Amino acids: CSVVAGGVVIGYTF.

The chain employs TRBV19 and TRBJ1-1; TRBD1 is a possible D gene (6 bases). Germline-derived CDR1 and CDR2 are LNHDA and SQIVND (reference sequence). V lost 3 bases to trimming and J lost 6 bases, with 20 bases between them. The CDR3 consists of 16 residues. The chain's CDR3 is CASSMRGTRGTPEAFF. DNA of the CDR3: TGTGCCAGTAGTATGCGCGGGACAAGAGGAACCCCTGAAGCTTTCTTT.

The chain combines TRBV2 with TRBJ2-7; 9 bases line up with TRBD1. The trim removed 8 bases at V and 4 bases at J, leaving 12 bases unmatched. This CDR3 has 15 amino acids. Per the germline V gene, CDR1 is SNHLY and CDR2 is FYNNEI. The CDR3, as DNA: TGTGCCAGCGGTGCTGGACAGGGGACTCGATACGAGCAGTACTTC. This encodes CASGAGQGTRYEQYF.

V and J are TRBV19 and TRBJ2-7, with TRBD1 as a possible D gene (6 bases). CDR3 length: 14 residues. CDR1 and CDR2 (germline): LNHDA, SQIVND (reference sequence). Trimming cost V 6 bases and J 5 bases, with 17 bases left between them. The CDR3 loop is CASSRQVATNEQYF. In DNA form, the CDR3 reads TGTGCCAGTAGCCGACAGGTTGCAACAAACGAGCAGTACTTC.